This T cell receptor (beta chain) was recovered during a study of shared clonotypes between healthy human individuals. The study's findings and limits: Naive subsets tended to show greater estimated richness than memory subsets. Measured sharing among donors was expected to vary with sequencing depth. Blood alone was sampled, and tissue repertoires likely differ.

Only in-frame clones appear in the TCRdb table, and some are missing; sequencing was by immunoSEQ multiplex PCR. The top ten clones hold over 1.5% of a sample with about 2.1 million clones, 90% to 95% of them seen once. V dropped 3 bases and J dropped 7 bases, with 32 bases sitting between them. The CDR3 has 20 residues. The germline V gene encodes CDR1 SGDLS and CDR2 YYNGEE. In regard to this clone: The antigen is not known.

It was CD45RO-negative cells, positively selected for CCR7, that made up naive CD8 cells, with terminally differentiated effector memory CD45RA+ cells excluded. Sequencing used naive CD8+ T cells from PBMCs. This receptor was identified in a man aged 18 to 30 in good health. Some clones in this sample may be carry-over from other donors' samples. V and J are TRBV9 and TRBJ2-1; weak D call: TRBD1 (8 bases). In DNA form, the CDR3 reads TGTGCCAGCAGCGCCCGAACGCATCAGGACAGGGAGGGTCCGGATAATGAGCAGTTCTTC. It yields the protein CASSARTHQDREGPDNEQFF.